This TCR beta chain was captured by sequencing in a study of CXCR3-negative and CXCR3-positive naive CD8 T cells. As to this clonotype: What it binds is not known.

Broader study findings: Naive cells, whether CXCR3-negative or CXCR3-positive, had similar TRBV-TRBJ usage, while memory cells differed. Most assays used freshly isolated PBMCs, as cryopreservation partially reduced CXCR3. TRB CDR3 hydrophobicity was greater in CXCR3-positive naive cells than in CXCR3-negative naive cells.

Germline lookup yields CDR1 MDHEN and CDR2 SYDVKM. CDR3 length equals 16 residues. All TRB cDNA libraries came from 5' RACE performed with UMI labels. One entry per CDR3 protein, without DNA, is what TCRdb gives after re-calling the 5' RACE reads. The sample includes 70,000 to 100,000 distinct CDR3 sequences. The rearrangement joins TRBV28 to TRBJ2-5; the D gene TCRdb calls, TRBD1, cannot be checked with no DNA. The TCR sequence derives from a human donor in good health. Some clones in this sample may be carry-over from other donors' samples. The material sequenced was naive CXCR3- CD8+ T cells from blood. The sample's subset: CD45RO-CCR7+CD27+CD95- naive CD8+ T cells lacking CXCR3 (TNR3-). CDR3 sequence reads: CASSLDRTGLEETQYF.